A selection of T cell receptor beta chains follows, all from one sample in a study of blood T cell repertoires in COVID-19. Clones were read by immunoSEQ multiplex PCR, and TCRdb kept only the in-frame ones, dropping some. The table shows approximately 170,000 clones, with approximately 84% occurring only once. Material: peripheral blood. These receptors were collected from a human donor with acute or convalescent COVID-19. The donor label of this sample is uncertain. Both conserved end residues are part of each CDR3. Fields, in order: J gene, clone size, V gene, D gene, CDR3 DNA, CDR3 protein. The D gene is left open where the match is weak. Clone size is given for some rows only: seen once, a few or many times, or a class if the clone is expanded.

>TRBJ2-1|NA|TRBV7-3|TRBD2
TGTGCCAGCAGCTTAGGGCTAGCGGGAGGCCCAGTCTACAATGAGCAGTTCTTC
CASSLGLAGGPVYNEQFF
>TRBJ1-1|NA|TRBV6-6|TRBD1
TGTGCCAGCATCCTACGAGGACAGGGTGAAGCTTTCTTT
CASILRGQGEAFF
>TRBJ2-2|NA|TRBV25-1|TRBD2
TGTGCCAGCAGTGGCTGGACTAGCGGGAGGCGAATCACCGGGGAGCTGTTTTTT
CASSGWTSGRRITGELFF
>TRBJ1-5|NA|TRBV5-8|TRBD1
TGTGCCAGCAGCGACAGGGGCAATCAGCCCCAGCATTTT
CASSDRGNQPQHF
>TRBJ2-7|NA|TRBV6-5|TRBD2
TGTGCCAGCAGTCCCGGGCCCGGGGGGTACGAGCAGTACTTC
CASSPGPGGYEQYF
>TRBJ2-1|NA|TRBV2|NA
TGTGCCAGCCTACCAGGGGATCGTTCCAATGAGCAGTTCTTC
CASLPGDRSNEQFF
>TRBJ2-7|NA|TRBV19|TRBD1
TGTGCCAGTAGTAGGGACAGGGGACCCTCCTACGAGCAGTACTTC
CASSRDRGPSYEQYF
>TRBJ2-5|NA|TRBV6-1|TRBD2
TGTGCCAGCAGTGAAGGACTAGCGGGCGGGGAGACCCAGTACTTC
CASSEGLAGGETQYF
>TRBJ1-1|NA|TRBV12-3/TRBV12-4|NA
TGTGCCAGCAGTTTAAGCCGTAACACTGAAGCTTTCTTT
CASSLSRNTEAFF
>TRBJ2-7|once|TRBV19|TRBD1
TGTGCCAGTAAGGAGGACAGGGGAGCCCACGAGCAGTACTTC
CASKEDRGAHEQYF